These 14 T cell receptor beta chains came from one sample sequenced in a study of T-cell memory formation after mild COVID-19. TCRdb reanalysed the 5' RACE reads using MiXCR and keeps one entry per CDR3 protein. The table has around 450,000 distinct CDR3 sequences, around 20% seen once. Sequenced sample: PBMCs or a T cell subset sorted from them (not recorded which). The receptors shown here come from an adult woman who had mild COVID-19 (a few samples of this study predate the infection). Cell type and time point are not known.

This rearrangement joins TRBV28 to TRBJ2-7; no definite D call. Germline V lookup: CDR1 MDHEN, CDR2 SYDVKM. Trimming cost V 3 bases and J 2 bases, with 11 bases left between them. This CDR3 has 14 amino acids. CDR3 sequence: CASSFSVETYEQYF. The DNA for the CDR3 is TGTGCCAGCAGTTTTTCGGTAGAAACCTACGAGCAGTACTTC.

The J gene is TRBJ2-7, the V gene TRBV4-3, with D possibly matching TRBD2 (6 bases). Germline values: CDR1 LGHNA, CDR2 YSLEER. Trimming pared 0 bases from V and 3 bases from J, leaving 12 bases between. The CDR3 is 15 amino acids. This chain's CDR3 is CASSQDRGSLYEQYF. CDR3 DNA: TGCGCCAGCAGCCAAGATCGGGGGTCCCTCTACGAGCAGTACTTC.

The genes are TRBV15 and TRBJ1-5; TRBD1 aligns across 9 bases. Trimming cost V 2 bases and J 5 bases; bases outside gene matches: 10. Germline V CDR1 and CDR2: LNHNV, YYDKDF (reference sequence). The length of the CDR3 is 17 residues. The CDR3 is CATSRLRDREGYQPQHF. CDR3 coding DNA: TGTGCCACCAGCAGACTCCGGGACAGGGAGGGGTATCAGCCCCAGCATTTT.

In its sample, this clonotype was seen a few times. The genes are TRBV10-3 and TRBJ2-7, with 7 nucleotides matching TRBD1. Looked up from germline, CDR1 is ENHRY and CDR2 is SYGVKD. The trim removed 6 bases at V and 0 bases at J, leaving 2 bases unmatched. This CDR3 spans 13 amino acids. The CDR3 spells CAISGTDSYEQYF. CDR3 DNA sequence: TGTGCCATCAGCGGGACAGACTCCTACGAGCAGTACTTC.

The rearrangement links TRBV6-1 to TRBJ1-1; D is perhaps TRBD1 (5 bases). The germline V gene encodes CDR1 MNHNS and CDR2 SASEGT. V was clipped by 2 bases and J by 2 bases, with 12 bases between them. The CDR3 is 15 amino acids. CDR3 bases: TGTGCCAGCAGTGAACGTGGGGACCTCAACACTGAAGCTTTCTTT. It is translated as CASSERGDLNTEAFF.

This clonotype was recorded a few times. This sequence joins TRBV29-1 and TRBJ1-1, with no clear D. Looked up from germline, CDR1 is SQVTM and CDR2 is ANQGSEA. This CDR3 contains 13 residues. Trimming took 4 bases from V and 4 from J, leaving 13 bases between them. The CDR3 nucleotides read TGCAGCGTTGTAATCCGGCACGTCACTGAAGCTTTCTTT. Protein: CSVVIRHVTEAFF.

The chain recombines TRBV4-1 with TRBJ2-3, with D possibly called TRBD1 or TRBD2 (5 bases each). Germline V lookup: CDR1 MGHRA, CDR2 YSYEKL. The CDR3 sequence is 15 residues long. The ends were cut back, 8 bases at V and 1 base at J, with 16 bases in the middle. The CDR3 spells CASGVRDGGTDTQYF. DNA of the CDR3: TGCGCCAGCGGAGTCCGGGACGGAGGCACAGATACGCAGTATTTT.

The rearrangement joins TRBV15 to TRBJ1-1, with D unresolved. The length of the CDR3 is 14 residues. Germline CDR1 LNHNV, CDR2 YYDKDF (reference sequence). Trimming stripped 0 bases from V and 6 bases from J, with 11 bases between. The DNA for the CDR3 is TGTGCCACCAGCAGAGATTGGGGTACGTCTGAAGCTTTCTTT. This translates into CATSRDWGTSEAFF.

This clonotype was counted ten times or more. The chain couples TRBV12-3 or TRBV12-4 to TRBJ2-7, with D hard to call. The CDR3 covers 12 residues. V shed 6 bases and J shed 2 bases, with 8 bases lying between them. The CDR3 DNA is TGTGCCAGCAGCCTCCGTCCCTACGAGCAGTACTTC. This codes for CASSLRPYEQYF.

This clonotype came up a few times. The genes are TRBV5-8 and TRBJ2-1, with no clear D. Trimming stripped 7 bases from V and 8 bases from J, with 7 bases between. The CDR3 is 10 amino acids. Germline CDR1 SGHTS, CDR2 YDEGEE. The CDR3 DNA reads TGTGCCAGCCGTAGGGATGAGCAGTTCTTC. Its protein is CASRRDEQFF.

This clonotype occurred a few times. V gene TRBV12-3 or TRBV12-4 combines with J gene TRBJ1-2, with 7 bases identical to TRBD1. This CDR3 contains 16 residues. Trimming cost V 6 bases and J 2 bases; bases outside gene matches: 12. CDR3 bases: TGTGCCAGCAGCCACGTATTAACAGGGGAGAACTATGGCTACACCTTC. Translation: CASSHVLTGENYGYTF.

This chain links TRBV10-3 with TRBJ2-1; 10 bases match TRBD2. The germline gives CDR1 ENHRY, CDR2 SYGVKD. V shed 6 bases, J shed 4 bases, and the junction held 3 bases outside the gene matches. The CDR3 length is 14 residues. CDR3 coding DNA: TGTGCCATCAGCTCTAGCGGGAGTTACAATGAGCAGTTCTTC. As protein: CAISSSGSYNEQFF.

This clonotype was counted between two and nine times. The chain joins TRBV11-3 to TRBJ2-1, with 10 bases lining up with TRBD2. Trimming removed 5 bases from V and 2 bases from J; junction bases left unmatched: 9. This CDR3 contains 17 residues. The germline gives CDR1 SGHNT, CDR2 YENEEA. The CDR3 DNA reads TGTGCCAGCAGCGGCGACCCTACTAGCGGGACCTACAATGAGCAGTTCTTC. Translating gives CASSGDPTSGTYNEQFF.

This clonotype has just one count. The chain links TRBV4-1 to TRBJ1-2, with TRBD1 matching 9 bases. CDR3 length: 15 amino acids. Germline CDR1 MGHRA, CDR2 YSYEKL. Trimming cost V 7 bases and J 4 bases; bases outside gene matches: 10. The CDR3 reads CASTPGQGPPYGYTF. The CDR3 bases are TGCGCCAGCACGCCGGGACAGGGTCCGCCCTATGGCTACACCTTC.